This entry concerns a single T cell receptor beta chain. In its sample, this clonotype was seen many times. It has no known antigen specificity. Per-nucleotide qualities are absent, and no much larger clonotype sits a single base away. Without any cell sorting, total RNA and DNA were co-extracted from approximately 22-30 mg of bulk tissue using the AllPrep DNA/RNA mini kit. Between late 2015 and early 2016, five patients in China with histopathologically diagnosed primary liver carcinoma had their tumors surgically resected. Chronic HBV infection was present in the patients, and the patients were treatment-naive at sampling. Each tumor was sampled at five spatially separated regions: the tumor centre plus the superior, inferior, left-lateral and right-lateral poles. Histological examination found more than 80% viable tumor cells in every tumor sample. Fresh tumor and adjacent tissue pieces were bisected, with one half stored in RNAlater at -80 degrees C and the other half sent for histology.

Starting from 500 to 650 ng total RNA, TCRbeta-specific cDNA was produced by reverse transcription with a constant-region primer and ProtoScript II reverse transcriptase. The TCRbeta libraries were prepared through three rounds of nested multiplex PCR following a slightly modified ARM-PCR procedure. Each of the first two PCR rounds ran for approximately 11 cycles and used multiplex TRBV1-TRBV30 forward primers together with a Cbeta reverse primer. A final 25-cycle PCR with Deep VentR polymerase added sample barcodes and Illumina adapters. Amplicons of 200-500 bp were gel-purified with a QIAquick gel extraction kit before sequencing. An Illumina HiSeq 2500 was used to sequence the TCRbeta amplicons, generating 250-bp paired-end reads. For the original study's pipeline: Reads were quality-trimmed with Trimmomatic v0.33, and paired reads were merged with FLASH v1.2.11 to recover full CDR3 sequences. V, D and J germline segments were assigned to the rearranged TCRbeta sequences by MiGEC v1.2.1b. Clonotype statistics, along with Shannon-Wiener diversity indices, were calculated using VDJtools v1.0.0. To reduce sampling bias, subsequent analyses other than the diversity analysis used only the 250 most abundant clonotypes in each sample. TCRdb reran the public reads through fastp at Q25 and MiXCR, keeping productive beta chains. CDR3 protein sequences are deduplicated, and each keeps its most common genes and DNA. None of the V and J calls come from the authors' own analysis; TCRdb made them. This sample holds 52,000 or so distinct CDR3 sequences; approximately 80% were observed only once. Approximately 24% of the sample is in the top ten clones.

The sample belongs to a study of tumor-infiltrating lymphocytes in primary liver carcinoma (dated by TCRdb to 2015 to 2018). Describing the broader study: Of the five patients (three men and two women, aged 30 to 69 years), four had hepatocellular carcinoma and one had combined HCC and intrahepatic cholangiocarcinoma. The tumors of the five patients were staged as T1-T3 N0M0, with maximum diameters ranging from roughly 4.2 to 11 cm. Samples yielded roughly 3.65 to 7.5 million productive TCRbeta reads; read depth did not differ significantly between tissue types. TCRbeta repertoire sequencing, expression microarrays and whole-exome sequencing were combined in the study across five regions of each liver tumor, with adjacent normal tissue and blood also included. A total of roughly 35 specimens from 5 patients, comprising roughly 25 tumor regions, 5 adjacent noncancerous liver tissues and 5 peripheral blood samples, were covered by TCRbeta repertoire sequencing. To link TCRbeta repertoire diversity with the local molecular phenotype, the 25 or so tumor region samples were profiled using Agilent mRNA microarrays. Repertoires from technical replicates were highly reproducible, with mean shared-clone rates approximately 0.88 and correlation coefficients above 0.95. Overall study outcomes, separate from this receptor: Compared with blood, tumors had a significantly larger share of the repertoire taken up by the top 250 clones (p = 0.039). Since the samples were bulk and unsorted, there was no way to compare CD4+ and CD8+ T cell repertoires. Only the TCR beta chain was sequenced, so true repertoire diversity is likely underestimated because unpaired alpha chains were not captured. Only roughly 8-24% of top clones appeared in all five regions of a tumor, which suggests that tumor-infiltrating T cells are spatially heterogeneous. Pairs of tumor regions showed greater repertoire overlap (mean 36%) than tumor-adjacent pairs (17%) or tumor-blood pairs (roughly 14%), which is consistent with antigen-driven expansion. The study included only four to six patients, and the authors note findings should be validated in a larger study.

Relative to germline, V is 8 bases shorter and J is 10 bases shorter, with 21 bases between their ends. The germline V gene provides CDR1 SNHLY and CDR2 FYNNEI. The CDR3 runs 15 amino acids, cysteine and phenylalanine included. Of all the DNA, just the CDR3 is kept, 45 bases in frame from base 1. Sample: liver tumor tissue from sampling region 5. The cell subset or site label, as the study defines it: tumor region T5, tumor centre. In this chain, TRBV2 is recombined with TRBJ1-6; TRBD1 could be the D gene, as 6 bases match. This TCR was recovered from a man between 35 and 55 years old with primary liver carcinoma and hepatitis B virus infection. The CDR3 is CASREGSGEYSPLHF. The DNA sequence is given as TGTGCCAGCCGGGAGGGGTCAGGGGAGTACTCACCCCTCCACTTT. Where the CDR3 stops, the reference TRBV2 and TRBJ1-6 genes take over; the full variable domain is EPEVTQTPSHQVTQMGQEVILRCVPISNHLYFYWYRQILGQKVEFLVSFYNNEISEKSEIFDDQFSVERPDGSNFTLKIRSTKLEDSAMYFCASREGSGEYSPLHFGNGTRLTVT.